These 26 T cell receptor beta chains originate from one sample sequenced in a study of blood T cell repertoires in COVID-19. The assay was immunoSEQ multiplex PCR, and TCRdb's table has in-frame clones only and misses some. The sample lists 200,000 to 250,000 clones; 82% were seen once. Sequenced material: PBMCs or T cells enriched from blood (not recorded which). These receptors were obtained from an older woman who had recovered from COVID-19.

CDR3 sequence reads: CASTQQGSGGELFF. As DNA, the CDR3 is TGTGCCAGCACCCAACAGGGTTCCGGCGGGGAGCTGTTTTTT. The J gene is TRBJ2-2, the V gene TRBV11-3; maybe TRBD1 (6 bases). Trimming stripped 7 bases from V and 7 bases from J, with 16 bases between. The V gene's germline CDR1 is SGHNT and CDR2 YENEEA. CDR3 length equals 14 residues.

DNA of the CDR3: TGTGCCAGCTCACCGGCGGGGGGATCAGATACGCAGTATTTT. Translated: CASSPAGGSDTQYF. This chain joins TRBV18 and TRBJ2-3; TRBD2 matches at 8 bases. This CDR3 region has 14 residues. After removal of 3 bases from V and 4 bases from J, the junction contained 3 bases not matched to a gene. Per the germline V gene, CDR1 is KGHSH and CDR2 is LQKENI.

The chain has TRBV5-1 and TRBJ2-5; D gene unclear. There are 14 residues in the CDR3. Trimming cost V 0 bases and J 2 bases, with 8 bases left between them. Germline V lookup: CDR1 SGHRS, CDR2 YFSETQ. In DNA, the CDR3 is TGCGCCAGCAGCTTGGGAGGTCGGCAAGAGACCCAGTACTTC. Residues: CASSLGGRQETQYF.

V is TRBV7-2 and J is TRBJ2-7, with D hard to call. With 3 bases removed from V and 0 bases from J, the gap between germline ends came to 12 bases. CDR3 size: 15 residues. Looked up from germline, CDR1 is SGHTA and CDR2 is FQGNSA. The CDR3 region is CASSLGPLSSYEQYF. CDR3 nucleotides: TGTGCCAGCAGCTTGGGTCCACTAAGCTCCTACGAGCAGTACTTC.

The gene calls are TRBV29-1 and TRBJ1-4; D is undetermined. This CDR3 is built from 14 residues. Germline CDR1 reads SQVTM; CDR2 reads ANQGSEA. Deletions cut 4 bases from V and 7 bases from J, with 16 bases between. CDR3 in DNA: TGCAGCGTTGTAATTGAGGCAGAGGGTGAAAAACTGTTTTTT. It encodes CSVVIEAEGEKLFF.

This clone was recorded once. The chain has TRBV4-3 and TRBJ1-3, with unresolved D. V lost 5 bases to trimming and J lost 2 bases, with 19 bases between them. The CDR3 covers 17 residues. Germline CDR1 reads LGHNA; CDR2 reads YSLEER. The CDR3 sequence: CASSKTLVAATGNTIYF. CDR3 DNA sequence: TGCGCCAGCAGCAAAACTTTAGTTGCCGCGACTGGAAACACCATATATTTT.

This clone was detected once. The chain carries TRBV7-2 and TRBJ2-2; weak D call: TRBD1 (6 bases). V lost 5 bases and J 2 bases, leaving 15 bases between the germline ends. CDR3 length: 16 amino acids. CDR1 is SGHTA and CDR2 is FQGNSA in the germline V gene. CDR3: CASSLRQAANTGELFF. For the CDR3, the DNA is TGTGCCAGCAGCCTCCGACAGGCTGCCAACACCGGGGAGCTGTTTTTT.

The CDR3 loop reads CASRRSDRDTEAFF. The CDR3 nucleotides read TGTGCCAGTAGGAGATCGGACAGGGACACTGAAGCTTTCTTT. V and J are TRBV19 and TRBJ1-1, with TRBD1 identical over 8 bases. CDR1 is LNHDA, CDR2 SQIVND, per germline (reference sequence). V was pared by 6 bases and J by 3 bases, with 6 bases of the junction left unmatched. There are 14 residues in the CDR3.

The CDR3 loop is CASSWGHSRETQYF. The DNA of the CDR3 is TGCGCCAGCAGCTGGGGACACTCTAGGGAGACCCAGTACTTC. The gene calls are TRBV5-1 and TRBJ2-5; possible D gene TRBD1, 6 bases. Germline lookup yields CDR1 SGHRS and CDR2 YFSETQ. The CDR3 has 14 residues. With 3 bases removed from V and 5 bases from J, the gap between germline ends came to 14 bases.

V gene TRBV11-3 combines with J gene TRBJ1-1; a weak D match, TRBD1 (6 bases). The V end lost 3 bases, the J end lost 5 bases, and 10 bases lay between the germline ends. Germline assignment: CDR1 SGHNT and CDR2 YENEEA. This CDR3 comprises 13 residues. CDR3 nucleotide sequence: TGTGCCAGCAGCTTTCCAGGGGCAACTGAAGCTTTCTTT. It yields the protein CASSFPGATEAFF.

The chain uses TRBV7-2 and TRBJ2-1; D is possibly TRBD2 (6 bases). The germline V gene encodes CDR1 SGHTA and CDR2 FQGNSA. The length of the CDR3 is 13 residues. V lost 2 bases to trimming and J lost 8 bases, with 10 bases between them. Here the CDR3 reads CASSLYREDEQFF. CDR3 bases: TGTGCCAGCAGCTTATATAGGGAGGATGAGCAGTTCTTC.

This clone was recorded a few times. The CDR3 spells CASSITENTEAFF. CDR3 bases: TGTGCCAGCAGTATTACAGAGAACACTGAAGCTTTCTTT. The genes are TRBV27 and TRBJ1-1; no firm D call. Germline values: CDR1 MNHEY, CDR2 SMNVEV (reference sequence). V gave up 5 bases and J gave up 1 base, with 8 bases separating them. The CDR3 runs to 13 residues.

This chain links TRBV7-9 with TRBJ2-1, with 13 bases fitting TRBD2. This CDR3 comprises 18 residues. V lost 7 bases, J lost 0 bases, and 9 bases stayed unmatched. Germline CDR1 SEHNR, CDR2 FQNEAQ (reference sequence). DNA for the CDR3: TGTGCCAGCACCACGGGACTAGCGGGGAGGAGCTCCTACAATGAGCAGTTCTTC. It encodes CASTTGLAGRSSYNEQFF.

This sequence joins TRBV5-1 and TRBJ2-7; 11 bases line up with TRBD2. This CDR3 is 15 amino acids long. Trimming removed 5 bases from V and 0 bases from J; junction bases left unmatched: 4. Germline CDR1 and CDR2: SGHRS and YFSETQ. The CDR3 spells CASRTSGASSYEQYF. DNA of the CDR3: TGCGCCAGCAGGACTAGCGGGGCAAGCTCCTACGAGCAGTACTTC.

V gene TRBV5-6 combines with J gene TRBJ2-1; D is ambiguous. The germline gives CDR1 SGHDT, CDR2 YYEEEE. This CDR3 region has 11 residues. Trimming left V 4 bases short and J 5 bases short, with 4 bases between. CDR3 protein: CASSRDNEQFF. The CDR3 DNA sequence: TGTGCCAGCAGCCGCGACAATGAGCAGTTCTTC. The full variable domain, its missing parts supplied by reference TRBV5-6 and TRBJ2-1, is DAGVTQSPTHLIKTRGQQVTLRCSPKSGHDTVSWYQQALGQGPQFIFQYYEEEERQRGNFPDRFSGHQFPNYSSELNVNALLLGDSALYLCASSRDNEQFFGPGTRLTVL.

The chain links TRBV9 to TRBJ1-1, with TRBD1 matching 9 bases. J lost 3 bases, V lost 5 bases, and 5 bases had no gene match. CDR3 length: 14 residues. Germline V gene sequence: CDR1 SGDLS, CDR2 YYNGEE. Here the CDR3 DNA reads TGTGCCAGCAGTCACAGGGGGCGGGACACTGAAGCTTTCTTT. This gives the protein CASSHRGRDTEAFF.

The V gene is TRBV24-1, the J gene TRBJ2-2; D is unclear. Germline CDR1 and CDR2: KGHDR and SFDVKD. V dropped 6 bases and J dropped 3 bases, with 10 bases sitting between them. The CDR3 loop spans 14 amino acids. CDR3 DNA sequence: TGTGCCACCAGTCGGTCCGGGTACACCGGGGAGCTGTTTTTT. It codes for CATSRSGYTGELFF.

The CDR3 sequence is CASSQGGGTYYEQYF. The CDR3 DNA follows: TGTGCCAGCAGCCAAGGTGGCGGGACTTACTACGAGCAGTACTTC. The chain recombines TRBV4-2 with TRBJ2-7, with a possible D match to TRBD2 (6 bases). Trimming took off 1 base at V and 3 bases at J, with 13 bases between the two ends. The CDR3 spans 15 residues. Per the germline V gene, CDR1 is LGHNA and CDR2 is YNFKEQ.

This chain connects TRBV7-9 to TRBJ2-3, with 8 bases lining up with TRBD2. Germline-derived CDR1 and CDR2 are SEHNR and FQNEAQ (reference sequence). V shed 5 bases and J 1 base; nucleotides not matched to a gene: 8. CDR3 length: 16 amino acids. The CDR3 region has the DNA TGTGCCAGCAGCCTGCAGCGGGAGAGGGGCACAGATACGCAGTATTTT. Its protein product is CASSLQRERGTDTQYF.

The chain joins TRBV9 to TRBJ1-2; D is perhaps TRBD1 (6 bases). The germline V gene encodes CDR1 SGDLS and CDR2 YYNGEE. The CDR3 is 15 residues long. Trimming stripped 4 bases from V and 6 bases from J, with 19 bases between. CDR3 in DNA: TGTGCCAGCAGCCCAGGGGATAGTACGGTGCATGGCTACACCTTC. It codes for CASSPGDSTVHGYTF.

The rearrangement links TRBV5-4 to TRBJ2-7; 12 nucleotides match TRBD1. Trimming removed 0 bases from V and 6 bases from J; junction bases left unmatched: 4. CDR1 and CDR2 from the germline V gene are SGHNT and YYREEE (reference sequence). The CDR3 covers 15 residues. The CDR3 coding sequence is TGTGCCAGCAGCTTGGTTGGGACAGGGGGCATCGAGCAGTACTTC. Residues: CASSLVGTGGIEQYF.

This chain joins TRBV6-5 and TRBJ1-1; the D gene is possibly TRBD1 (6 bases). Germline lookup yields CDR1 MNHEY and CDR2 SVGAGI. Trimming pared 4 bases from V and 2 bases from J, leaving 11 bases between. The CDR3 consists of 14 residues. The CDR3 here is CASSSTGTNTEAFF. The CDR3 DNA follows: TGTGCCAGCAGTTCGACAGGAACCAACACTGAAGCTTTCTTT.

This clone was recorded only once. The V and J genes are TRBV12-3 or TRBV12-4 and TRBJ1-2; D is unresolved. CDR3 length equals 13 residues. V was trimmed by 5 bases and J by 14 bases, leaving 21 bases between them. CDR3 DNA: TGTGCCAGCAGTCGGGGTCGGGGAGGAGTGGCGACCTTC. Translation gives CASSRGRGGVATF.

This clone was detected only once. The chain is built from TRBV11-2 and TRBJ2-3; tentative D call: TRBD1 (5 bases). The germline V gene has CDR1 SGHAT and CDR2 FQNNGV. There are 16 residues in the CDR3. The V and J ends lost 5 bases and 6 bases respectively, with 21 bases between them. The CDR3: CASSPPYVGLGDTQYF. In DNA form, the CDR3 reads TGTGCCAGCAGCCCCCCCTACGTGGGGCTTGGGGATACGCAGTATTTT. Filled out from reference TRBV11-2 and TRBJ2-3, the complete variable domain reads EAGVAQSPRYKIIEKRQSVAFWCNPISGHATLYWYQQILGQGPKLLIQFQNNGVVDDSQLPKDRFSAERLKGVDSTLKIQPAKLEDSAVYLCASSPPYVGLGDTQYFGPGTRLTVL.

The V gene is TRBV5-6, the J gene TRBJ1-4, with TRBD1 as a possible D gene (6 bases). V was clipped by 3 bases and J by 8 bases, with 14 bases between them. Germline-derived CDR1 and CDR2 are SGHDT and YYEEEE. The CDR3 consists of 14 residues. The CDR3 nucleotides are TGTGCCAGCAGCTCACAGGGTGAGGGAGAAAAACTGTTTTTT. Translation gives CASSSQGEGEKLFF.

The chain is built from TRBV4-3 and TRBJ2-5; D gene ambiguous. Germline V gene sequence: CDR1 LGHNA, CDR2 YSLEER. The CDR3 consists of 13 residues. V was pared by 0 bases and J by 5 bases, with 7 bases between. CDR3 nucleotides: TGCGCCAGCAGCCAAGATTATCGGGAGACCCAGTACTTC. Translating it yields CASSQDYRETQYF.